This T cell receptor (beta chain) was recovered during a study of CD8 T cells in ankylosing spondylitis. General study findings and limits: It appeared that ankylosing spondylitis blood was characterized by a TCR beta motif of under ten highly homologous variants. In ankylosing spondylitis patients, matched synovial fluid reportedly showed significant enrichment of disease-linked clones. Earlier literature documents some of the motif variants in reactive arthritis synovial fluid and blood.

As the method for making TCR beta libraries, quantitative 5'-RACE with molecular barcodes was used. TCRdb re-called the 5' RACE reads through MiXCR, storing one row per CDR3 protein. The sample carries 130,000 or so distinct CDR3 sequences, about a sixth recorded once. This clonotype was recorded at least ten times. Its antigen is as yet unknown. The TCR sequence derives from a male donor with ankylosing spondylitis. The sample consisted of blood, either unsorted or a sorted T cell fraction (not recorded which).

The chain's CDR3 is CSAPTSYNEQFF. Written as DNA, the CDR3 is TGCAGCGCCCCCACGTCCTACAATGAGCAGTTCTTC. The chain couples TRBV29-1 to TRBJ2-1; D gene uncertain. Per the germline V gene, CDR1 is SQVTM and CDR2 is ANQGSEA. V was trimmed by 7 bases and J by 1 base, leaving 8 bases between them. The CDR3 runs to 12 residues.